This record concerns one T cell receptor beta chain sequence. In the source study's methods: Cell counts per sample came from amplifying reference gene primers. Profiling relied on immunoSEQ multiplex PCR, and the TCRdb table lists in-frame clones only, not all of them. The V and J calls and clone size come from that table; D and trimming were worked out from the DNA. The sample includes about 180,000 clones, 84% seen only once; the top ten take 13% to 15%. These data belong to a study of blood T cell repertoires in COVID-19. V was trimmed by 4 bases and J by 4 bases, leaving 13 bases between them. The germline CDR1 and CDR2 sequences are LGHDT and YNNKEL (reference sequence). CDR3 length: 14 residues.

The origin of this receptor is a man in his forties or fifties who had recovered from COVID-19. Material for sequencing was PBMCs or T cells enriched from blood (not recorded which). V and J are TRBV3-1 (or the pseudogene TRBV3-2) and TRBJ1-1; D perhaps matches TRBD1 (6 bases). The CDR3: CASSLRGVGTEAFF. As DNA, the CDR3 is TGTGCCAGCAGCCTCAGGGGAGTTGGCACTGAAGCTTTCTTT.